The sequence of this T cell receptor beta chain was determined in a study of cytomegalovirus exposure and HLA in healthy donors. Overall study results and limits: The study had only CMV serostatus as immune exposure information. For most TCR beta V segments, an earlier analysis put the productive rate at about 90% or about 30% of the time. Links to common viral pathogens appeared, in a later analysis, for several of the most significant clusters.

The CDR3 totals 18 residues. Trimming at V came to 5 bases and at J to 4 bases, leaving 17 bases not matched to a gene. The germline V gene encodes CDR1 MNHEY and CDR2 SMNVEV (reference sequence). A word on this clone: Antigen specificity is unknown.

The primer mix had 60 Vbeta and 13 Jbeta primers. Generated by immunoSEQ multiplex PCR, the TCRdb table keeps only in-frame clones and is missing some. The table includes fewer than 150,000 clones, 75% detected once. The rearrangement uses TRBV27 and TRBJ1-2, with 9 bases that match TRBD1. This receptor was taken from a man aged 25 to 40 in good health and CMV-seronegative. The sample taken for sequencing was PBMCs. CDR3 nucleotides: TGTGCCAGCAGTAGTGACCGGGACAGGGAATCCTTTCTCTATGGCTACACCTTC. This sequence encodes CASSSDRDRESFLYGYTF.